The entry that follows covers one T cell receptor beta chain sequence. Its antigen is not known. The sample is drawn from a study of cytomegalovirus exposure and HLA in healthy donors. Whole-study findings and limits: Follow-up analysis seemed to connect common viral pathogens with several of the most significant clusters identified. Accurate predictions that matched the HLA-A and HLA-B alleles of most subjects were reportedly made from TCR beta sequences. Highly shared sequence variants in one cluster were likely a sequencing artifact.

The PCR employed 60 Vbeta primers together with 13 Jbeta primers. Generated by immunoSEQ multiplex PCR, the TCRdb table keeps only in-frame clones and is missing some. The sample holds a few hundred thousand clones; just under 85% are singletons and the top ten take over 0.5%. The sequencing sample was made of PBMCs. This TCR derives from a woman in her forties in good health and CMV-seronegative.

CDR3 coding DNA: TGTGCCAGCAGCAAAGGGCCGACGGGGAGCTCCTACAATGAGCAGTTCTTC. Translated, it gives CASSKGPTGSSYNEQFF. The gene calls are TRBV21-1 and TRBJ2-1; the table's D call, TRBD2, has no DNA check behind it. TRBV21-1 is given as a pseudogene. The CDR3 spans 17 residues.